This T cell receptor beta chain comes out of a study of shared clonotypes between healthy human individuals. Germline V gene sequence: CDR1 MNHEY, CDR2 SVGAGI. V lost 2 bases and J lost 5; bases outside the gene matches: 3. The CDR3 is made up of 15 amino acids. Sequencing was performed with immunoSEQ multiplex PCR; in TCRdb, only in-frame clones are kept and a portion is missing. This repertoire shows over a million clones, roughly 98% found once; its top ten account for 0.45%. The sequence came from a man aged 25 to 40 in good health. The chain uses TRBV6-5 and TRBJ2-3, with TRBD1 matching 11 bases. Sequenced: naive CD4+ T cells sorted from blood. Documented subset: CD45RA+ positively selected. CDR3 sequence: CASSYPGTGGDTQYF. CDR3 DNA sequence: TGTGCCAGCAGTTACCCCGGGACAGGGGGAGATACGCAGTATTTT.